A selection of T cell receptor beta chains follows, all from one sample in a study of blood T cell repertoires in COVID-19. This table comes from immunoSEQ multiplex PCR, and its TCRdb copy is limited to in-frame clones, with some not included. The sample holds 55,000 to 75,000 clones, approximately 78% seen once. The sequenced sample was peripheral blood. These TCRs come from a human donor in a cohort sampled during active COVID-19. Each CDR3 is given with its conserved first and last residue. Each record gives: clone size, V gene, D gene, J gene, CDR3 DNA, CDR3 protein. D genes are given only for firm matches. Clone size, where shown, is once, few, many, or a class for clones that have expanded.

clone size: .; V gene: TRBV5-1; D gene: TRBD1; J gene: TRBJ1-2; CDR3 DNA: TGCGCCAGCAGCTTGCCCTCGGACAGGGAGGGCTATGGCTACACCTTC; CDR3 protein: CASSLPSDREGYGYTF
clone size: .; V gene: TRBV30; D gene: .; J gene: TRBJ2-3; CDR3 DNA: TGTGCCTGGATTCGAACAGCTTTTAGCCGCGGGGGCACAGATACGCAGTATTTT; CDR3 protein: CAWIRTAFSRGGTDTQYF
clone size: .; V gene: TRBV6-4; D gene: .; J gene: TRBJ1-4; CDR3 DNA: TGTGCCAGCAGTGACTCGAACCCCTCGGATGAAAAACTGTTTTTT; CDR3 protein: CASSDSNPSDEKLFF
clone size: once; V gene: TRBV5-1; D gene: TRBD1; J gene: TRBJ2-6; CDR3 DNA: TGCGCCAGTCAAGACCTCGGGACAGGCCCCTCTGGGGCCAACGTCCTGACTTTC; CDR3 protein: CASQDLGTGPSGANVLTF
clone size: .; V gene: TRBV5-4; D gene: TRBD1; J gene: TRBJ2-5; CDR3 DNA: TGTGCCAGCAGCATACAGGGGGCCCCTGGGGAGACCCAGTACTTC; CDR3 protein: CASSIQGAPGETQYF
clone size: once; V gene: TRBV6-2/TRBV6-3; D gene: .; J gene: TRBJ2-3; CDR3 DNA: TGTGCCAGCAGTTATCGTGCGCTGTCGGGGGCAGATACGCAGTATTTT; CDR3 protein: CASSYRALSGADTQYF
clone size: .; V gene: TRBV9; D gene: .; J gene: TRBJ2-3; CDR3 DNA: TGTGCCAGCTCCCCCACGGAGGTCGAAGATACGCAGTATTTT; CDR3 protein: CASSPTEVEDTQYF
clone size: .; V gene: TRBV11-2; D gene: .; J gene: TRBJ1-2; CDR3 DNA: TGTGCCAGCAGCTTAGAAGGGGCTCATGGCTACACCTTC; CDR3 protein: CASSLEGAHGYTF
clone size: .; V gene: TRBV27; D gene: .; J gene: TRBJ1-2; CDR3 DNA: TGTGCCAGCAGTCCTATAGGGGGGGCTTACGGCTACACCTTC; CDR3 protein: CASSPIGGAYGYTF
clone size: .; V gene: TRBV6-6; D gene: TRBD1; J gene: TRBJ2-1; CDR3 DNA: TGTGCCAGCAGCGGTCCCTCCCCTAGATCCAGGGGGAAATACATCAATGAGCAGTTCTTC; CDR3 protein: CASSGPSPRSRGKYINEQFF
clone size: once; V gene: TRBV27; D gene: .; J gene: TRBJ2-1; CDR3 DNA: TGTGCCAGCAGTACCCAGGGTCCATCCTACAATGAGCAGTTCTTC; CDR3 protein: CASSTQGPSYNEQFF
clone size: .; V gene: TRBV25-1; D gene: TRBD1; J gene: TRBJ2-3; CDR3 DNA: TGTGCCAGCAGTGAATACACGACAGGGGACACAGATACGCAGTATTTT; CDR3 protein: CASSEYTTGDTDTQYF
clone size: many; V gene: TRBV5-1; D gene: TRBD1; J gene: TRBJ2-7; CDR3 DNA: TGCGCCAGCAGCTTGGGGTTGGGACAGGGTTCATGGCAAAGCGAGCAGTACTTC; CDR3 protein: CASSLGLGQGSWQSEQYF
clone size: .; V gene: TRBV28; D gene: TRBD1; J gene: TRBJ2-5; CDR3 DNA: TGTGCCAGCACCGAGACAGGGCAGGGGGAGACCCAGTACTTC; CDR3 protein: CASTETGQGETQYF
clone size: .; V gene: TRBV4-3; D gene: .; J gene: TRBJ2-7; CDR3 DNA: TGCGCCAGCAGCCAAGATAATCAGGCCTACGAGCAGTACTTC; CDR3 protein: CASSQDNQAYEQYF
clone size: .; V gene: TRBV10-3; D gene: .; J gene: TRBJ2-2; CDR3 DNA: TGTGCCATCAGTCCCGGACTTAGCACCGGGGAGCTGTTTTTT; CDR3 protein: CAISPGLSTGELFF
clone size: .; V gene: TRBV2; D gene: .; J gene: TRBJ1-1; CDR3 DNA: TGTGCCAGCAGTTCTCAGGGGAACACTGAAGCTTTCTTT; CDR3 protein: CASSSQGNTEAFF
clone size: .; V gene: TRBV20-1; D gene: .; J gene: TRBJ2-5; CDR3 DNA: TGCAGTGCTAGGTCGGGAGAGACCCAGTACTTC; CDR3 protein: CSARSGETQYF
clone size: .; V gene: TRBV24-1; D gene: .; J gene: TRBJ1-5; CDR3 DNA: TGTGCCACCAGTGCGGGGGGGTTGAATCAGCCCCAGCATTTT; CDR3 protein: CATSAGGLNQPQHF
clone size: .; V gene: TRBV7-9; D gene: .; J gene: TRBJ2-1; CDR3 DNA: TGTGCCAGCAGCTTCCAGGGGATGGGTATGGATGAGCAGTTCTTC; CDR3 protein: CASSFQGMGMDEQFF
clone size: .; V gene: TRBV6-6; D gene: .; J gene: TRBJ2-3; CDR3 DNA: TGTGCCAGCAGCCCGACAGGCAGAACAGATACGCAGTATTTT; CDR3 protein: CASSPTGRTDTQYF
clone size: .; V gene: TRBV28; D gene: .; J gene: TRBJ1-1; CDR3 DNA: TGTGCCAGCGTGGGGGGGGTATGGACTGAAGCTTTCTTT; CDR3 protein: CASVGGVWTEAFF
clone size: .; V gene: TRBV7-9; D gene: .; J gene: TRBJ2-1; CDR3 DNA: TGTGCCAGCAGCCCCGACGGGTCTTACAATGAGCAGTTCTTC; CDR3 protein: CASSPDGSYNEQFF
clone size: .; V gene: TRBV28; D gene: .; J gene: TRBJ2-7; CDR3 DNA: TGTGCCAGCAGAGATCTAACCGAGCAGTACTTC; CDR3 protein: CASRDLTEQYF
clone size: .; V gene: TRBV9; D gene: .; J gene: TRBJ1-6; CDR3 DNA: TGTGCCAGCAGCTATGAACAGGGTTTAGTTTCACCCCTCCACTTT; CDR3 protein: CASSYEQGLVSPLHF